The entry below gives a single T cell receptor (beta chain) sequence along with its context. Its specificity is unknown. TCRdb analysed the 5' RACE reads with MiXCR anew, one entry per CDR3 protein. The table lists 200,000 to 250,000 distinct CDR3 sequences, 5.5% to 8% of them singletons. This entry belongs to a study of identical twins. General study points: Abundant beta clonotypes from cord blood had fewer insertions, unlike memory repertoires, which showed none.

The germline V gene encodes CDR1 MNHNS and CDR2 SASEGT. The CDR3 extends over 14 amino acids. Trimming took 5 bases from V and 0 from J, leaving 9 bases between them. Among all donors, each was a healthy Caucasian. A further study also used this sample, focusing on yellow fever vaccine responses in identical twins.

The receptor was derived from a woman under 30 in good health. This chain links TRBV6-1 with TRBJ2-3; unclear D gene. The sequenced sample consisted of memory (CD45RO+) T cells sorted from blood. The CDR3 DNA follows: TGTGCCAGCAGTCGTACAATAAGCACAGATACGCAGTATTTT. Amino acid sequence: CASSRTISTDTQYF.